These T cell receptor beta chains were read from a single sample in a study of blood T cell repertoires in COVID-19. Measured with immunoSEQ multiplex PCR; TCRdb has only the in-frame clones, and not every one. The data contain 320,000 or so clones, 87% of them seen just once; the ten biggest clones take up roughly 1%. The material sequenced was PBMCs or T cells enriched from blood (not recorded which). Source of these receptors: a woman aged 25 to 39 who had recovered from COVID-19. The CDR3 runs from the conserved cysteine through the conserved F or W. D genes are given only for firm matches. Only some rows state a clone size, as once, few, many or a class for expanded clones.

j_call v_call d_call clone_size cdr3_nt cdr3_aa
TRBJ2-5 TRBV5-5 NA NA TGTGCCAGCAGCTCACCGGGTCCACCTTACTTC CASSSPGPPYF
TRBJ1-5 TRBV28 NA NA TGTGCCAGCAGTTTATGGGACATTCTTAATCAGCCCCAGCATTTT CASSLWDILNQPQHF
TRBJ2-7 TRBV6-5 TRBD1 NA TGTGCCAGCCGCCCGGGACAGGCCCTTTACGAGCAGTACTTC CASRPGQALYEQYF
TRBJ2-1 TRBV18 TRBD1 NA TGTGCCAGCTCACAAACAGCCCAGGGGGCGAACTCCTACAATGAGCAGTTCTTC CASSQTAQGANSYNEQFF
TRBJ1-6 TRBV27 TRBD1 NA TGTGCCAGCAGCCCGGGACAGGGTAATTCACCCCTCCACTTT CASSPGQGNSPLHF
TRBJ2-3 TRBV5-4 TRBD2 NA TGTGCCAGCAGCTTTCCGGGGGGGCCGAAGACAGATACGCAGTATTTT CASSFPGGPKTDTQYF
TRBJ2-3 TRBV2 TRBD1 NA TGTGCCAGCAGTCAATCTCAGACAGGGGACGGCACAGATACGCAGTATTTT CASSQSQTGDGTDTQYF
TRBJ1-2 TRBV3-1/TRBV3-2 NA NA TGTGCCAGCTCTCAAGAGGGCGTTCTCGGCTACACCTTC CASSQEGVLGYTF
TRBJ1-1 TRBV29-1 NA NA TGCAGCGTTACTCAAAGGGGGACTGAAGCTTTCTTT CSVTQRGTEAFF
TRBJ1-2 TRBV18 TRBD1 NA TGTGCCAGCTCACGCGACAGGGACTATGGCTACACCTTC CASSRDRDYGYTF
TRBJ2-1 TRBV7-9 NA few TGTGCCAGCAGCCCCCGGGACACCTACAATGAGCAGTTCTTC CASSPRDTYNEQFF
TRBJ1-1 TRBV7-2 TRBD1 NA TGTGCCAGCAGCGCCTCGGGACAGGGGGCTGTGAGTGCTTTCTTT CASSASGQGAVSAFF
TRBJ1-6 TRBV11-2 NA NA TGTGCCAGCCGGCCAGGGGACTCCTATAATTCACCCCTCCACTTT CASRPGDSYNSPLHF